This TCR beta chain was retrieved from a study of blood T cell repertoires in COVID-19. Libraries were prepared by immunoSEQ multiplex PCR; TCRdb keeps only in-frame clonotypes and omits some of them. The sample consists of 25,000 or so clones, around nine tenths of them appearing once. This CDR3 contains 15 residues. The TCR sequence derives from a human donor with acute or convalescent COVID-19. The donor label of this sample is uncertain. The rearrangement uses TRBV12-2 and TRBJ2-7; TRBD2, the D gene given by the table, was not confirmed from the DNA. TRBV12-2 is marked as a pseudogene. The sample comprised peripheral blood. The CDR3 DNA is TGTGCAAGTCGCTTTGGGACTAGCGGACCTTACGAGCAGTACTTC. It yields the protein CASRFGTSGPYEQYF.